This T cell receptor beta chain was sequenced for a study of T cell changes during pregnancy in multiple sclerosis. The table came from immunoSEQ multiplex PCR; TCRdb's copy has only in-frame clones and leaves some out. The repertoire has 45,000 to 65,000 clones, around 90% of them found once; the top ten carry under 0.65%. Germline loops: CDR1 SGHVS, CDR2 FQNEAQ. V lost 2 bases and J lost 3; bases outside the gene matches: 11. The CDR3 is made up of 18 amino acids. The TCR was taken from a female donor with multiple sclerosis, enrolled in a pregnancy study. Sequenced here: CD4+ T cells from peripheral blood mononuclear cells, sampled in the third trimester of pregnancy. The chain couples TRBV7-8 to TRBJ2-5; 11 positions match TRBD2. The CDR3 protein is CASSLRSSGGPDKETQYF. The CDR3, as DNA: TGTGCCAGCAGCTTAAGGTCTAGCGGGGGGCCAGATAAAGAGACCCAGTACTTC.